This T cell receptor (beta chain) was identified in a study of siplizumab effects on memory and regulatory T cells. Method: immunoSEQ multiplex PCR; TCRdb's copy keeps in-frame clones and lacks some. This sample has 95,000 to 100,000 clones, with 92% found just once. Worth noting for this clone: Its antigen remains unknown.

Germline loops: CDR1 MDHEN, CDR2 SYDVKM. Losses at the gene ends were 7 bases for V and 8 bases for J; bases not matched to a gene: 8. The CDR3 has 15 residues. Study results and caveats: Mappable alloreactive CD4+ clones averaged approximately 67% Treg-derived with siplizumab versus about 25% in controls.

Sequencing used non-Treg CD4+ T cells sorted from blood. The receptor was derived from a human donor in good health. This rearrangement joins TRBV28 to TRBJ2-1; TRBD2 matches at 13 bases. The CDR3 nucleotides read TGTGCCAGCACCAACGGGACTAGCGGGACCCATGAGCAGTTCTTC. Its translation: CASTNGTSGTHEQFF.